One sample yielded the 2 T cell receptor beta chains listed below, sequenced in a study of Tregs in tolerant kidney transplant recipients (dated by TCRdb to between 2018 and 2021). Library prep was done by the immunoSEQ multiplex PCR assay. What TCRdb holds here is the immuneACCESS table cut down to in-frame rearrangements. Part of the clones is not present; checked against another copy, under half of the missing clones reflect an unresolved V gene, and the others are unexplained. This sample holds about 46,000 clones; about 90% were observed only once. About 0.75% of the sample goes to the ten largest clones. The sample consisted of Tregs from blood. The receptor source for this set is a human donor in good health.

The rearrangement joins TRBV5-8 to TRBJ1-5; TRBD1 matches at 8 bases. The CDR3 runs 15 residues. Germline CDR1 is SGHTS and CDR2 is YDEGEE. Trimming at V came to 6 bases and at J to 1 base, leaving 6 bases not matched to a gene. The CDR3: CASTRTGWSNQPQHF. Here the CDR3 DNA reads TGTGCCAGCACCCGGACAGGGTGGAGCAATCAGCCCCAGCATTTT.

The chain recombines TRBV19 with TRBJ1-2; D uncertain. V was cut by 6 bases and J by 2 bases, with 13 bases left in between. From germline, CDR1 is LNHDA and CDR2 SQIVND (reference sequence). This CDR3 spans 14 amino acids. CDR3 protein: CASRADWMNYGYTF. The CDR3 nucleotides read TGTGCCAGTAGGGCGGATTGGATGAACTATGGCTACACCTTC.